This T cell receptor beta chain was sequenced during a study of blood T cells in healthy people across ages. Findings and limits, study-wide: Investigators viewed diversity estimates from one million T cells as underestimates, the study reported.

Germline V lookup: CDR1 SSHAT, CDR2 FNYEAQ (reference sequence). J lost 11 bases, V lost 5 bases, and 9 bases had no gene match. This CDR3 has 13 residues. This clonotype was counted a few times. The antigen is unknown. Using a J-beta primer mix together with a sample-barcoded 5' primer, a second PCR was run for about 6 to 12 cycles. TCRdb reprocessed the 5' RACE reads via MiXCR and lists one record per CDR3 protein. The repertoire holds around 970,000 distinct CDR3 sequences, with 45% to 60% as singletons. This sequence joins TRBV7-7 and TRBJ2-5, with 9 positions matching TRBD1. This receptor was taken from a woman aged 55-69 years in good health. Sequencing was done on a sample of blood. CDR3 amino acids: CASSRAGTGQQYF. The CDR3 coding sequence is TGTGCCAGCAGCCGAGCTGGGACAGGGCAGCAGTACTTC.